This TCR beta chain was captured in a study of technical replicates of blood from a few donors. Sequenced by immunoSEQ multiplex PCR; TCRdb stores in-frame clones only, minus some. The table shows roughly 72,000 clones, with just under 95% occurring only once. The CDR3 is 14 residues long. V lost 0 bases to trimming and J lost 8 bases, with 10 bases between them. Germline values: CDR1 MNHNY, CDR2 SVGAGI (reference sequence). Sequencing input: T cells isolated from PBMCs. The TCR originated in a human donor in good health. The chain carries TRBV6-6 and TRBJ1-4; a weak D match, TRBD1 (5 bases). This CDR3 reads CASSYSTEGEKLFF. CDR3 bases: TGTGCCAGCAGTTACTCGACGGAGGGGGAAAAACTGTTTTTT.